Below, 19 T cell receptor beta chains from the same sample are listed, as sequenced in a study of follicular helper T cells after annual influenza vaccination (dated 2017 in TCRdb). The sample's time point label is to be understood as: 2014-2015 season, pre-vaccination. Library preparation was by the immunoSEQ multiplex PCR assay. TCRdb obtained this table from immuneACCESS and retained in-frame rearrangements with V and J assigned. These tables miss some clones; where compared with another copy, unresolved V genes account for less than half of the shortfall, and the remainder is unexplained. The sample table records about 13,000 clones; 70% to 90% of these occur just once. Together, the top ten hold around 0.27% of the sample. The starting material was CXCR5- memory CD4+ T cells sorted from blood, obtained on the day of influenza vaccination. The label giving this sample's cell subset or site can be read as: CXCR5- memory CD4 T cells. Source of these receptors: an adult who received the influenza vaccine.

This clone was counted a single time. The V call is TRBV6-5, the J call TRBJ2-5; 7 bases match TRBD1. The CDR3 is 14 residues long. J was trimmed by 3 bases and V by 6 bases; bases with no gene match: 7. CDR1 is MNHEY and CDR2 is SVGAGI in the germline V gene. The CDR3 spells CASRKQGRKETQYF. The CDR3, as DNA: TGTGCCAGCAGAAAACAGGGGCGAAAAGAGACCCAGTACTTC.

The rearrangement uses TRBV7-9 and TRBJ2-7; no clear D. Trimming removed 2 bases at V and 3 bases at J, with 17 bases between. Germline assignment: CDR1 SEHNR and CDR2 FQNEAQ (reference sequence). The CDR3 loop spans 16 amino acids. The DNA for the CDR3 is TGTGCCAGCAGCTTAACGGCGGCAGAGGTCTACTACGAGCAGTACTTC. Protein sequence: CASSLTAAEVYYEQYF.

This sequence joins TRBV5-1 and TRBJ2-5; the D gene could be TRBD1 or TRBD2 (6 bases each). Trimming removed 2 bases at V and 5 bases at J, with 13 bases between. The V gene's germline CDR1 is SGHRS and CDR2 YFSETQ. The CDR3 is 14 residues long. CDR3 bases: TGCGCCAGCAGCTTAGGGGGGTCGTCCGAGACCCAGTACTTC. Translation gives CASSLGGSSETQYF.

This clone has more than one count but fewer than ten. The CDR3 is CASREDTTWPQHF. The CDR3 DNA sequence: TGTGCCAGTAGGGAGGACACCACTTGGCCCCAGCATTTT. J is TRBJ1-5 and V is TRBV6-4; tentative D call: TRBD1 (5 bases). This CDR3 region has 13 residues. V shed 9 bases and J shed 9 bases, with 18 bases lying between them. Germline CDR1 MRHNA, CDR2 SNTAGT.

This clone was detected only a few times. The chain combines TRBV11-2 with TRBJ2-7, with 8 bases matching TRBD1. Germline lookup yields CDR1 SGHAT and CDR2 FQNNGV. This CDR3 comprises 15 residues. Losses at the gene ends were 2 bases for V and 6 bases for J; bases not matched to a gene: 9. CDR3 sequence: CASSLQGAASLEQYF. The CDR3 DNA sequence: TGTGCCAGCAGCTTACAGGGGGCGGCATCCCTCGAGCAGTACTTC.

The chain carries TRBV7-6 and TRBJ2-5; 11 nucleotides agree with TRBD1. In germline, CDR1 is SGHVS, CDR2 FNYEAQ. V lost 3 bases to trimming and J lost 4 bases; unmatched junction nucleotides: 4. This CDR3 has 15 amino acids. CDR3: CASSLGTGGVETQYF. CDR3 bases: TGTGCCAGCAGCTTGGGGACAGGGGGTGTAGAGACCCAGTACTTC. Full variable domain (outside the CDR3, taken from reference TRBV7-6 and TRBJ2-5): GAGVSQSPRYKVTKRGQDVALRCDPISGHVSLYWYRQALGQGPEFLTYFNYEAQQDKSGLPNDRFSAERPEGSISTLTIQRTEQRDSAMYRCASSLGTGGVETQYFGPGTRLLVL.

The rearrangement joins TRBV7-8 to TRBJ1-6; D not resolved. The CDR3 loop spans 13 amino acids. The germline CDR1 and CDR2 sequences are SGHVS and FQNEAQ. The V end lost 7 bases, the J end lost 1 base, and 5 bases lay between the germline ends. CDR3 DNA sequence: TGTGCCAGCACCGCTTCCTATAATTCACCCCTCCACTTT. This codes for CASTASYNSPLHF.

The gene calls are TRBV29-1 and TRBJ2-5; no reliable D call. The CDR3 runs to 11 residues. V lost 5 bases, J lost 7 bases, and 11 bases lay in between. Germline CDR1 reads SQVTM; CDR2 reads ANQGSEA. CDR3 residues: CSVSLSGTQYF. CDR3 bases: TGCAGCGTTAGCTTATCCGGGACCCAGTACTTC.

The V and J genes are TRBV4-1 and TRBJ2-5, with 8 bases aligning to TRBD1. The V gene's germline CDR1 is MGHRA and CDR2 YSYEKL. V trimming: 2 bases; J trimming: 7 bases; junction bases outside the gene matches: 18. This CDR3 has 18 amino acids. The CDR3 region has the DNA TGCGCCAGCAGCCAAATCTTCCGACCTGGACAGGGCCAGGTGACCCAGTACTTC. Protein: CASSQIFRPGQGQVTQYF.

This chain uses TRBV4-1 with TRBJ2-3; the D gene is possibly TRBD2 (6 bases). The CDR3 covers 15 residues. Trimming pared 4 bases from V and 1 base from J, leaving 12 bases between. Germline V gene lookup returns CDR1 MGHRA and CDR2 YSYEKL. The CDR3 nucleotides read TGCGCCAGCAGCCGGAACTGGGGGGGCACAGATACGCAGTATTTT. It specifies CASSRNWGGTDTQYF.

V and J are TRBV30 and TRBJ1-5, with unresolved D. Trimming left V 5 bases short and J 6 bases short, with 14 bases between. CDR1 is GTSNPN, CDR2 SVGIG, per germline (reference sequence). CDR3 length: 13 residues. The CDR3 DNA follows: TGTGCCTGGTCTAGGGCTGTGGGTCAGCCCCAGCATTTT. Encoded protein: CAWSRAVGQPQHF. Combining the CDR3 with reference TRBV30 and TRBJ1-5 gives the whole variable domain SQTIHQWPATLVQPVGSPLSLECTVEGTSNPNLYWYRQAAGRGLQLLFYSVGIGQISSEVPQNLSASRPQDRQFILSSKKLLLSDSGFYLCAWSRAVGQPQHFGDGTRLSIL.

The CDR3 DNA is TGTGCCTATGGACAGGGGACCATTGGGGAGACCCAGTACTTC. Amino acids: CAYGQGTIGETQYF. The rearrangement joins TRBV30 to TRBJ2-5, with 9 bases fitting TRBD1. J was trimmed by 5 bases and V by 7 bases; bases with no gene match: 11. Looked up from germline, CDR1 is GTSNPN and CDR2 is SVGIG (reference sequence). This CDR3 spans 14 amino acids.

The V call is TRBV28, the J call TRBJ1-1; D is possibly TRBD1 (5 bases). This CDR3 is built from 12 residues. The V gene lost 5 bases and the J gene lost 1 base, with 5 bases spanning the gap. Germline assignment: CDR1 MDHEN and CDR2 SYDVKM. This CDR3 reads CASSRGNTEAFF. CDR3 nucleotides: TGTGCCAGCAGTAGGGGGAACACTGAAGCTTTCTTT.

This chain links TRBV12-1 with TRBJ2-5; the DNA was not compared with TRBD2, the D call given in the table. TRBV12-1 is tagged as a pseudogene. The CDR3 contains 17 residues. The CDR3 loop reads CASSFLWSAGEKETQYF. CDR3 sequence (DNA): TGTGCCAGCAGCTTCCTCTGGTCGGCGGGGGAGAAAGAGACCCAGTACTTC.

The V gene is TRBV5-6, the J gene TRBJ1-1; 7 bases align to TRBD1. This CDR3 has 14 residues. V was pared by 0 bases and J by 3 bases, with 2 bases of the junction left unmatched. Germline V gives CDR1 SGHDT, CDR2 YYEEEE. CDR3 loop: CASSLADRDTEAFF. CDR3 nucleotide sequence: TGTGCCAGCAGCTTGGCCGACAGGGACACTGAAGCTTTCTTT.

This chain links TRBV19 with TRBJ1-2; perhaps TRBD1 as D (6 bases). The germline V gene encodes CDR1 LNHDA and CDR2 SQIVND (reference sequence). Between the trimmed V and J ends, which lost 3 bases and 7 bases, there was a span of 18 bases. CDR3 length equals 15 residues. The CDR3, as DNA: TGTGCCAGTAGTATCCCCTTTCAGGGGATGGTTGGCTACACCTTC. Translation: CASSIPFQGMVGYTF.

The genes are TRBV19 and TRBJ1-5, with D possibly being TRBD1 (5 bases). Germline CDR1 and CDR2: LNHDA and SQIVND (reference sequence). The CDR3 has 15 amino acids. V shed 3 bases and J shed 7 bases, with 16 bases lying between them. Here the CDR3 reads CASSISGPHEQPQHF. In DNA form, the CDR3 reads TGTGCCAGTAGTATTTCGGGACCGCATGAGCAGCCCCAGCATTTT.

The rearrangement joins TRBV5-8 to TRBJ2-1, with D possibly being TRBD2 (5 bases). Germline V gene lookup returns CDR1 SGHTS and CDR2 YDEGEE. The CDR3 is 15 amino acids. V was clipped by 4 bases and J by 0 bases, with 11 bases between them. This CDR3 reads CASSPVGDSYNEQFF. The CDR3 nucleotides read TGTGCCAGCAGCCCAGTCGGGGACTCCTACAATGAGCAGTTCTTC.

The genes are TRBV28 and TRBJ2-7; possible D gene TRBD1, 6 bases. Germline assignment: CDR1 MDHEN and CDR2 SYDVKM. The V end lost 11 bases, the J end lost 0 bases, and 20 bases lay between the germline ends. CDR3 size: 15 residues. CDR3 protein: CAGKRGGPSSYEQYF. CDR3 bases: TGTGCCGGAAAGAGAGGGGGACCTAGCTCCTACGAGCAGTACTTC. The variable domain in full, completed from reference TRBV28 and TRBJ2-7, reads DVKVTQSSRYLVKRTGEKVFLECVQDMDHENMFWYRQDPGLGLRLIYFSYDVKMKEKGDIPEGYSVSREKKERFSLILESASTNQTSMYLCAGKRGGPSSYEQYFGPGTRLTVT.